This record covers a single T cell receptor beta chain. A multiplex PCR was run with 60 Vbeta primers and 13 Jbeta primers. Sequencing was performed with immunoSEQ multiplex PCR; in TCRdb, only in-frame clones are kept and a portion is missing. The sample yields 95,000 to 150,000 clones, over 65% seen once. This sample was taken from a study of cytomegalovirus exposure and HLA in healthy donors. In germline, CDR1 is SEHNR, CDR2 FQNEAQ (reference sequence). This CDR3 has 16 amino acids. Trimming at V came to 5 bases and at J to 4 bases, leaving 13 bases not matched to a gene. Sequenced sample: PBMCs. This sequence was found in a woman in her thirties or forties in good health and CMV-seropositive. The chain carries TRBV7-9 and TRBJ2-5, with 7 nucleotides matching TRBD1. CDR3 sequence: CASSREGATGRETQYF. In DNA, the CDR3 is TGTGCCAGCAGCCGTGAGGGGGCTACAGGGCGAGAGACCCAGTACTTC.